Reported below is one T cell receptor (beta chain). The antigen remains unidentified. Matching for age and sex applied to the controls, who were healthy donors. CD8+ and CD4+ T cells were negatively isolated; TEMRA cells were FACS-enriched. V shed 9 bases and J 5 bases; nucleotides not matched to a gene: 10. This CDR3 comprises 15 residues. Germline lookup yields CDR1 LNHDA and CDR2 SQIVND (reference sequence). Random-hexamer reverse transcription was applied to about 0.45 to 1 ug RNA. The immunoSEQ assay covered 54 Vbeta and 13 Jbeta segments for CDR3. MiXCR, applied by TCRdb to the immunoSEQ multiplex PCR reads, yields one record per CDR3 protein. The repertoire consists of about 60,000 distinct CDR3 sequences, with approximately 94% occurring once and the leading ten covering approximately 0.21%. The sample is drawn from a study of CD8 T cells in Susac syndrome. Study-wide findings and caveats: Individuals included in the TCR sequencing and HLA analysis were acknowledged by the study to be relatively few in number.

The receptor comes from a human donor in good health. The sequenced material came from CD8+ T cells from PBMCs. The chain has TRBV19 and TRBJ1-5, with TRBD1 matching over 10 bases. The CDR3 sequence: CASDGQGVGYQPQHF. The CDR3 region has the DNA TGTGCCAGCGACGGACAGGGGGTTGGGTATCAGCCCCAGCATTTT.